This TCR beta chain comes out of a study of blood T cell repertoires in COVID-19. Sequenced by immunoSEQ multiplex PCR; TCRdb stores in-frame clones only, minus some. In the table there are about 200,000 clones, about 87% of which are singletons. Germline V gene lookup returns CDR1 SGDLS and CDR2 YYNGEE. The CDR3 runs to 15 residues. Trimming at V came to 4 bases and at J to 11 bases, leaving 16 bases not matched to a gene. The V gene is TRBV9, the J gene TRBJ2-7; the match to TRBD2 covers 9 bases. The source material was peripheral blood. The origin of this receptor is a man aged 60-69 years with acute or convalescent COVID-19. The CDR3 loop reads CASSPDMVAREGKYF. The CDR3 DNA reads TGTGCCAGCAGCCCCGATATGGTAGCGCGGGAGGGGAAGTACTTC.